Here is one T cell receptor beta chain with its context. The antigen remains unidentified. The data were obtained in a study of T cell repertoires in cytomegalovirus infection. The overall study: Used in the study were CMV epitopes, some recently identified and HLA-C-restricted, others well-studied and HLA-B-restricted. The study, taken as a whole, reports: Identification of carriers of CMV plus the relevant HLA was performed using cumulative public TCR beta family frequency.

Germline CDR1 SEHNR, CDR2 FQNEAQ (reference sequence). J gave up 2 bases and V 4 bases, and 4 bases lay outside the gene matches. The CDR3 has 15 amino acids. In TCRdb, the reads were re-called with MiXCR into one record per CDR3 protein. The sample lists fewer than 1,000,000 distinct CDR3 sequences; about a third were seen once. This material consisted of cultured CD8+ T cells from PBMCs, taken from culture after CMV antigen stimulation. V and J are TRBV7-9 and TRBJ2-1, with 8 bases that match TRBD1. The source of this sequence is a human donor in good health (CMV status not recorded). Some clones in this sample may be carry-over from other donors' samples. The CDR3 coding sequence is TGTGCCAGCAGCTACCGGGACAGGACCTACAATGAGCAGTTCTTC. Its protein is CASSYRDRTYNEQFF.